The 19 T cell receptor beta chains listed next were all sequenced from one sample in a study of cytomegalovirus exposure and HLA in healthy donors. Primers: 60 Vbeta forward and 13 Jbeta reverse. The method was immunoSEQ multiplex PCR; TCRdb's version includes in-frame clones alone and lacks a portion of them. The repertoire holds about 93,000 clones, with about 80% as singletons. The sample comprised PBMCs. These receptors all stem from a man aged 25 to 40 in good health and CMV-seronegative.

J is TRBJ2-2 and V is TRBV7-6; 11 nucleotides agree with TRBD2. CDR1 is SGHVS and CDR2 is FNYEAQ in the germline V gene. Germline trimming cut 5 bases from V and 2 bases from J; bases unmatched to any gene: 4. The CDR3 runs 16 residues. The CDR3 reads CASSKGLAVNTGELFF. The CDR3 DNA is TGTGCCAGCAGCAAGGGACTAGCGGTCAACACCGGGGAGCTGTTTTTT.

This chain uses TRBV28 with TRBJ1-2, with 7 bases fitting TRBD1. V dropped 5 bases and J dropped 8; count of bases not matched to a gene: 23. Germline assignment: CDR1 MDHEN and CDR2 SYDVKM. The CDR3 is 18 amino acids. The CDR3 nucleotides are TGTGCCAGCAGTCCGCCTAGGCCTACAAGGACAGGCCAGGGCGGCTACACCTTC. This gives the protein CASSPPRPTRTGQGGYTF.

CDR3 loop: CASSGTGVYEQYF. The CDR3, as DNA: TGTGCCAGCTCAGGGACAGGGGTCTACGAGCAGTACTTC. V usage is TRBV27 and J usage is TRBJ2-7, with 10 bases fitting TRBD1. CDR3 length equals 13 residues. Trimming removed 8 bases from V and 3 bases from J; junction bases left unmatched: 4. Germline CDR1 reads MNHEY; CDR2 reads SMNVEV (reference sequence).

CDR3 in DNA: TGTGCCTGGAGTGTAAAAGGCGGCCCTGGGGCACTGTTTTTT. It encodes CAWSVKGGPGALFF. V is TRBV30 and J is TRBJ1-4, with D possibly TRBD1 on 5 matching bases. Deletions cut 0 bases from V and 13 bases from J, with 18 bases between. Germline loops: CDR1 GTSNPN, CDR2 SVGIG (reference sequence). CDR3 length equals 14 residues.

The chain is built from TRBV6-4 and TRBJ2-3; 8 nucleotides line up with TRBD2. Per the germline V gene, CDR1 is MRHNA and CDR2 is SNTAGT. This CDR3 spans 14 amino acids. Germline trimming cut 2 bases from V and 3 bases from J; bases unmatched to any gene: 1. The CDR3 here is CASSDGGGTDTQYF. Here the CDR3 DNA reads TGTGCCAGCAGTGACGGCGGGGGGACAGATACGCAGTATTTT.

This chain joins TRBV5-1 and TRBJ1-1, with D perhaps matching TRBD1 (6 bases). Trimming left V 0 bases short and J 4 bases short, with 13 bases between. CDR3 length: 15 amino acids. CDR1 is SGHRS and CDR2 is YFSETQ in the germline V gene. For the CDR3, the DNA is TGCGCCAGCAGCTTGGAGTCAGGGGTTGGCACTGAAGCTTTCTTT. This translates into CASSLESGVGTEAFF.

CDR3 amino acids: CASSADRGLVYTF. CDR3 nucleotide sequence: TGTGCCAGCTCCGCGGACAGGGGGCTTGTCTACACCTTC. The rearrangement uses TRBV6-5 and TRBJ1-2; the match to TRBD1 covers 11 bases. After removal of 8 bases from V and 10 bases from J, the junction contained 9 bases not matched to a gene. Germline assignment: CDR1 MNHEY and CDR2 SVGAGI. This CDR3 has 13 amino acids.

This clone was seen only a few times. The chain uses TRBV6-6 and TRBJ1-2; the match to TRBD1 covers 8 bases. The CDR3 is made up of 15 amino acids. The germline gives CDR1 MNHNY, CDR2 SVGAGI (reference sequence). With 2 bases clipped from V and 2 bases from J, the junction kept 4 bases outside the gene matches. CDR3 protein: CASSYRQGPNYGYTF. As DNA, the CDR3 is TGTGCCAGCAGTTACCGACAGGGGCCAAACTATGGCTACACCTTC.

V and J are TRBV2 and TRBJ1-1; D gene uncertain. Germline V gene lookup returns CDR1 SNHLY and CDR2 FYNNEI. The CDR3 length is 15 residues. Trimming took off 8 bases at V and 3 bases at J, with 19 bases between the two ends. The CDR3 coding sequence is TGTGCCAGCGGAGGACGACTCACTCGGGACACTGAAGCTTTCTTT. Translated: CASGGRLTRDTEAFF.

The CDR3 nucleotides are TGTGCCTGGAGTGTGCCTCCACGGGACAATGAGCAGTTCTTC. Its translation is CAWSVPPRDNEQFF. The chain employs TRBV30 and TRBJ2-1; no definite D call. V dropped 0 bases and J dropped 5 bases, with 11 bases sitting between them. Germline CDR1 is GTSNPN and CDR2 is SVGIG (reference sequence). This CDR3 comprises 14 residues.

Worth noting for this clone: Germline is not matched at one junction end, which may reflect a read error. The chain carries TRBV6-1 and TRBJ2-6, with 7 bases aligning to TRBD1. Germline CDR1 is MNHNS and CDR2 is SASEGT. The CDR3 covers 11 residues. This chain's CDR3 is CASSEAGTAFF. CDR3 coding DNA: TGTGCCAGCAGTGAAGCCGGGACAGCCTTTTTC.

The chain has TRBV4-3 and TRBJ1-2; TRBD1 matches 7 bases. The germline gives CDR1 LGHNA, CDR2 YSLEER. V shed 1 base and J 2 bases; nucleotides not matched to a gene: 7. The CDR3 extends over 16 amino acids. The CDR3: CASSQGQGRYNYGYTF. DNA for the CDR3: TGCGCCAGCAGCCAAGGACAGGGACGATACAACTATGGCTACACCTTC.

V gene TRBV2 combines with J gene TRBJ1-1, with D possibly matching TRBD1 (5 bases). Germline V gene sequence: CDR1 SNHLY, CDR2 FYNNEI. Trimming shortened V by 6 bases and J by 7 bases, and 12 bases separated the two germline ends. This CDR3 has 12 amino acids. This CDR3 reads CASRTADSEAFF. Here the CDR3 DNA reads TGTGCCAGCAGGACAGCCGACAGTGAAGCTTTCTTT.

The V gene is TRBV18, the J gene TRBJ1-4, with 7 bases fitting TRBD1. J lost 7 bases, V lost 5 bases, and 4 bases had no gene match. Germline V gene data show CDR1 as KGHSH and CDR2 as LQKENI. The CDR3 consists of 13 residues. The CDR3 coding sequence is TGTGCCAGCTCAGACAGGGACGGTGAAAAACTGTTTTTT. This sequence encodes CASSDRDGEKLFF.

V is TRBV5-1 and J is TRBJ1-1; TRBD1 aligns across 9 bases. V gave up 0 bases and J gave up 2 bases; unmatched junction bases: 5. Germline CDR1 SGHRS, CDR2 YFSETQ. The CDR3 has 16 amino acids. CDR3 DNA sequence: TGCGCCAGCAGCTTGGATGACAGGGGGATCAACACTGAAGCTTTCTTT. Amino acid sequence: CASSLDDRGINTEAFF.

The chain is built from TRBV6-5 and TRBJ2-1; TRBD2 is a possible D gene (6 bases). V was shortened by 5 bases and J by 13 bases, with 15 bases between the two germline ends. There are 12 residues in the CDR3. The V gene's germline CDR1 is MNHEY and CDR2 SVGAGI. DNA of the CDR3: TGTGCCAGCAGTCACCGCGGAGGGGCCCAGTTCTTC. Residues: CASSHRGGAQFF.

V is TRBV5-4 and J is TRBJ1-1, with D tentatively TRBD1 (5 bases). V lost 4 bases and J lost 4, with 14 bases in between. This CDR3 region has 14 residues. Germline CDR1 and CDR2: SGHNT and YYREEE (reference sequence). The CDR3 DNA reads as TGTGCCAGCAGCCTGGGGTGGGGGGGCACTGAAGCTTTCTTT. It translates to CASSLGWGGTEAFF.

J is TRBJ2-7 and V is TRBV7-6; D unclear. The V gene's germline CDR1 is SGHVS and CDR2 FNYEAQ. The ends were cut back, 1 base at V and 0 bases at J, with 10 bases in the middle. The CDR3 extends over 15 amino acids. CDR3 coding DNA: TGTGCCAGCAGCTTAGATGACTGGAGCTCCTACGAGCAGTACTTC. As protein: CASSLDDWSSYEQYF.

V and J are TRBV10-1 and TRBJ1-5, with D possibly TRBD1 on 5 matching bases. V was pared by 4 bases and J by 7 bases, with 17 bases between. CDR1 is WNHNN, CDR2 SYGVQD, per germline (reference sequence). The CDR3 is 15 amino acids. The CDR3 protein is CASSGDGGITQPQHF. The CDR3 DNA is TGCGCCAGCAGTGGGGACGGCGGGATAACGCAGCCCCAGCATTTT.